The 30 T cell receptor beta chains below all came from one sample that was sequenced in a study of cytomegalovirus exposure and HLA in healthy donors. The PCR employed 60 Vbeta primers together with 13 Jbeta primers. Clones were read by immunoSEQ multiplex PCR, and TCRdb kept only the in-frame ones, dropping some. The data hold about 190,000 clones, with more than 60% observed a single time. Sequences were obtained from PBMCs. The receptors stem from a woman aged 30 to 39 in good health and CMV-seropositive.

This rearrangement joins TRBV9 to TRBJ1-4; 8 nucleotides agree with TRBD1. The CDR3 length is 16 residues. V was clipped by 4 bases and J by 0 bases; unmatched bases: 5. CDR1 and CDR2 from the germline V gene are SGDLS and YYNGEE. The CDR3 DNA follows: TGTGCCAGCAGCAGGACAGGGCCGTCAACTAATGAAAAACTGTTTTTT. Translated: CASSRTGPSTNEKLFF. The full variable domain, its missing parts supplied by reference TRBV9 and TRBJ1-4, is DSGVTQTPKHLITATGQRVTLRCSPRSGDLSVYWYQQSLDQGLQFLIQYYNGEERAKGNILERFSAQQFPDLHSELNLSSLELGDSALYFCASSRTGPSTNEKLFFGSGTQLSVL.

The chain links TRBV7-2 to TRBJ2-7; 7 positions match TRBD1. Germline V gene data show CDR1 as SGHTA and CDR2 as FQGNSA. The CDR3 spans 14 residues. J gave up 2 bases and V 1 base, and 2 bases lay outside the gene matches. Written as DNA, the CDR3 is TGTGCCAGCAGCTTAGTAGGGACAGCCTACGAGCAGTACTTC. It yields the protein CASSLVGTAYEQYF.

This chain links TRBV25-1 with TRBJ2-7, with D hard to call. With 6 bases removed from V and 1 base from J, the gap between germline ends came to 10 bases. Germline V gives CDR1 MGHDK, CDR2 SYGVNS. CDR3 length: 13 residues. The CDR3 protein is CASRDNWSYEQYF. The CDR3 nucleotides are TGTGCCAGCAGAGACAACTGGTCCTACGAGCAGTACTTC.

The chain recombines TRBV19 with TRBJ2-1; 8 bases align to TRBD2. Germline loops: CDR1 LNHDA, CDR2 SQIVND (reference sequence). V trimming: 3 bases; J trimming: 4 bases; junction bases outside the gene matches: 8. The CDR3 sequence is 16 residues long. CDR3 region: CASSIQAGAGYNEQFF. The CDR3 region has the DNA TGTGCCAGTAGTATCCAAGCGGGAGCGGGGTACAATGAGCAGTTCTTC.

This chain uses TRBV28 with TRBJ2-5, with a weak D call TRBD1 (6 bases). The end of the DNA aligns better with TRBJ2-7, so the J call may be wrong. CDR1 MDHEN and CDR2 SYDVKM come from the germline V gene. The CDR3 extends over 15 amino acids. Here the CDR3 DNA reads TGTGCCAGCAGTTCGCCTCCGGACAGCTTGTACGAGCAGTACTTC. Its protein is CASSSPPDSLYEQYF.

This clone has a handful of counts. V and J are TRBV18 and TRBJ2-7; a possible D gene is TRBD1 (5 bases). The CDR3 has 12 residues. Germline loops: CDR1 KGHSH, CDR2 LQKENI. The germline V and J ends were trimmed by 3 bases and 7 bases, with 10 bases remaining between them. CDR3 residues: CASSPSREEQYF. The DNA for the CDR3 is TGTGCCAGCTCACCTTCCAGGGAAGAGCAGTACTTC. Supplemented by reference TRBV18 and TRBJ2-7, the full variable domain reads NAGVMQNPRHLVRRRGQEARLRCSPMKGHSHVYWYRQLPEEGLKFMVYLQKENIIDESGMPKERFSAEFPKEGPSILRIQQVVRGDSAAYFCASSPSREEQYFGPGTRLTVT.

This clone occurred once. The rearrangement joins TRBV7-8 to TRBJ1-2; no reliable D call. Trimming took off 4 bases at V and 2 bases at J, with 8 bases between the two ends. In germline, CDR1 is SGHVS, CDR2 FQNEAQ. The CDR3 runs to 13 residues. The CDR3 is CASSYTQNYGYTF. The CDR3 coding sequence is TGTGCCAGCAGCTATACACAGAACTATGGCTACACCTTC.

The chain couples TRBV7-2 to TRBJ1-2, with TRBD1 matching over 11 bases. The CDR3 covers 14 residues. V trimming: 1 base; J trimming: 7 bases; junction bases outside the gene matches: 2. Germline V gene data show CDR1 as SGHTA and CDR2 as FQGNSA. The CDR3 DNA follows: TGTGCCAGCAGCTTAGTAGGGACAGGGGGTGGCTACACCTTC. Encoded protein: CASSLVGTGGGYTF.

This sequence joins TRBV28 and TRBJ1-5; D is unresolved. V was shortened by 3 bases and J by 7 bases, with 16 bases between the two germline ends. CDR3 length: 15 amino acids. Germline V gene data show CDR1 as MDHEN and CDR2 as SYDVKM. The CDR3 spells CASSFSHKDLQPQHF. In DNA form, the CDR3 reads TGTGCCAGCAGTTTTTCCCACAAAGATTTGCAGCCCCAGCATTTT.

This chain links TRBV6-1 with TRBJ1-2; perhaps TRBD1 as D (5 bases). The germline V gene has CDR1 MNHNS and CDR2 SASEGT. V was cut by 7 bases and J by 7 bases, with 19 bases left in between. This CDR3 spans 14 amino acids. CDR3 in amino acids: CASTVQASGSGYTF. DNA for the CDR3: TGTGCCAGCACCGTCCAAGCGTCAGGGTCTGGCTACACCTTC.

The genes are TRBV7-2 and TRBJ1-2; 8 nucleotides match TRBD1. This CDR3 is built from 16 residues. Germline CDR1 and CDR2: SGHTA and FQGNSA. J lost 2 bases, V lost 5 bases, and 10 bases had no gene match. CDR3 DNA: TGTGCCAGCAGCCTATCCACATCAGGGGGCAACTATGGCTACACCTTC. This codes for CASSLSTSGGNYGYTF.

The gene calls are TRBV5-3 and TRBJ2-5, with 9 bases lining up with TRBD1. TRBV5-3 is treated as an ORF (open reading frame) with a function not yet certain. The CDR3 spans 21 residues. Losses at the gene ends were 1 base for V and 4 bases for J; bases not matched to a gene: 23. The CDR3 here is CARSLTDLNHNRGRESETQYF. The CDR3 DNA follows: TGTGCCAGAAGCTTGACCGACCTTAACCATAACAGGGGGCGCGAATCAGAGACCCAGTACTTC.

The CDR3 DNA follows: TGTGCCAGCAGTTTAGGGCAGTTCACCGGGGAGCTGTTTTTT. It translates to CASSLGQFTGELFF. This chain links TRBV28 with TRBJ2-2; D remains unclear. The CDR3 is made up of 14 amino acids. The germline V gene has CDR1 MDHEN and CDR2 SYDVKM. V lost 2 bases and J lost 4, with 8 bases in between.

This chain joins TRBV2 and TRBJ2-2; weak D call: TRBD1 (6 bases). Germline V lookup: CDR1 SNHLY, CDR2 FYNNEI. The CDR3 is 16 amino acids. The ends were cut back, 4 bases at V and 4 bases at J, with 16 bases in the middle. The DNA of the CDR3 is TGTGCCAGCAGTGTAAACAGGGATTTGGGCACCGGGGAGCTGTTTTTT. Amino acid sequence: CASSVNRDLGTGELFF.

The CDR3 here is CASSGGTGGNGNTIYF. CDR3 bases: TGTGCCAGCAGTGGGGGGACAGGGGGCAATGGAAACACCATATATTTT. The chain couples TRBV2 to TRBJ1-3; 12 nucleotides line up with TRBD1. CDR3 length equals 16 residues. J lost 3 bases, V lost 4 bases, and 4 bases had no gene match. Germline V gene data show CDR1 as SNHLY and CDR2 as FYNNEI.

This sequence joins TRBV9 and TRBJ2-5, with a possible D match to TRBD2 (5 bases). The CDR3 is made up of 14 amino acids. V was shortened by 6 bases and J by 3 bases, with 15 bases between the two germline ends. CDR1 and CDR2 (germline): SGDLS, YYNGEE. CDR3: CASNLNMREETQYF. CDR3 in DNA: TGTGCCAGCAACCTAAATATGAGGGAAGAGACCCAGTACTTC.

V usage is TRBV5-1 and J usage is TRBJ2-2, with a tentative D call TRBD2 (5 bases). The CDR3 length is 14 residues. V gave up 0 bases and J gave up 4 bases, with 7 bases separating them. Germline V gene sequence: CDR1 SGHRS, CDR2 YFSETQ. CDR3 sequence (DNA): TGCGCCAGCAGCTTGGGGGCGGGCACCGGGGAGCTGTTTTTT. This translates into CASSLGAGTGELFF. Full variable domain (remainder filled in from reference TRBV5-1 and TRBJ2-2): KAGVTQTPRYLIKTRGQQVTLSCSPISGHRSVSWYQQTPGQGLQFLFEYFSETQRNKGNFPGRFSGRQFSNSRSEMNVSTLELGDSALYLCASSLGAGTGELFFGEGSRLTVL.

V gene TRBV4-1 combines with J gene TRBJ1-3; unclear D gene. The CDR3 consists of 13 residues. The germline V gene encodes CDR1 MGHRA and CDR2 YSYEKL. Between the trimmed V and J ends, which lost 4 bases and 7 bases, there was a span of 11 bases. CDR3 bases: TGCGCCAGCAGCCCCATCCTCGGGAACACCATATATTTT. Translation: CASSPILGNTIYF.

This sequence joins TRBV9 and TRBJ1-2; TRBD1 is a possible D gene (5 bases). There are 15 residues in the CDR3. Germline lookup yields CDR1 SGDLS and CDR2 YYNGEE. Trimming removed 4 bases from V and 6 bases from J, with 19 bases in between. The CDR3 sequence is CASSPKPGSRDGYTF. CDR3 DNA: TGTGCCAGCAGCCCAAAACCAGGTAGCAGGGATGGCTACACCTTC.

This chain's CDR3 is CASSLGTAGANVLTF. CDR3 DNA sequence: TGTGCCAGCAGTTTAGGGACAGCCGGGGCCAACGTCCTGACTTTC. This sequence joins TRBV28 and TRBJ2-6; TRBD1 matches 7 bases. This CDR3 spans 15 amino acids. Germline V gives CDR1 MDHEN, CDR2 SYDVKM. V gave up 2 bases and J gave up 4 bases; unmatched junction bases: 2. The variable domain in full, with the rest retrieved from reference TRBV28 and TRBJ2-6, is DVKVTQSSRYLVKRTGEKVFLECVQDMDHENMFWYRQDPGLGLRLIYFSYDVKMKEKGDIPEGYSVSREKKERFSLILESASTNQTSMYLCASSLGTAGANVLTFGAGSRLTVL.

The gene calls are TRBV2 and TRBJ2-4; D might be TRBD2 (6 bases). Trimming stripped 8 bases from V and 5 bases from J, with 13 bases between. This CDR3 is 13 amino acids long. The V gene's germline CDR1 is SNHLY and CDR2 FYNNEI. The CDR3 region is CASGADYQNIQYF. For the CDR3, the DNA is TGTGCCAGCGGAGCGGACTATCAAAACATTCAGTACTTC.

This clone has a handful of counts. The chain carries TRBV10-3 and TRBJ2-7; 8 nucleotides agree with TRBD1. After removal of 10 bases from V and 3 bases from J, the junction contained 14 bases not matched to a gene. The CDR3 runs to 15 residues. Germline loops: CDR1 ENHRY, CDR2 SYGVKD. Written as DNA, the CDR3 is TGTGCCACCCGCTCGCTCGGACAGGGTGTCTACGAGCAGTACTTC. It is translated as CATRSLGQGVYEQYF.

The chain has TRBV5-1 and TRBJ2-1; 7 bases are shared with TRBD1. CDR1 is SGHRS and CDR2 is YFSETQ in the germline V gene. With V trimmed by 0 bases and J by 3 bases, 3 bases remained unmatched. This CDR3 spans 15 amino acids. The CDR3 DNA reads TGCGCCAGCAGCTTGGAGGGGGCTGGCTACAATGAGCAGTTCTTC. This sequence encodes CASSLEGAGYNEQFF.

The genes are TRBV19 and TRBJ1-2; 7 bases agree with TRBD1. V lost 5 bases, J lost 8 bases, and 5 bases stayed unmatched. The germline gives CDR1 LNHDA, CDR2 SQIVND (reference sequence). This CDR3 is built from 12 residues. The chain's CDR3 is CASSPRGSGYTF. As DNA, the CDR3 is TGTGCCAGTAGTCCCAGGGGGTCAGGCTACACCTTC.

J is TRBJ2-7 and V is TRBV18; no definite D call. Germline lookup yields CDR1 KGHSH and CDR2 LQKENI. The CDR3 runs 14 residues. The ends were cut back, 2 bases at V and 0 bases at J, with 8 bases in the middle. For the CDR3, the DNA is TGTGCCAGCTCACCAAGAGATAGCTCCTACGAGCAGTACTTC. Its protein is CASSPRDSSYEQYF.

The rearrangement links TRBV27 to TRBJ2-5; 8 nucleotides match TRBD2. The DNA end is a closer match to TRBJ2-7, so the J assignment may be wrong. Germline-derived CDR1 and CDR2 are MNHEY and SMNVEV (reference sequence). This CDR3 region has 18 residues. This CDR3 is CASSLSQSVGLASYEQYF. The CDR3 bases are TGTGCCAGCAGTTTATCCCAGTCGGTTGGACTAGCCTCCTACGAGCAGTACTTC.

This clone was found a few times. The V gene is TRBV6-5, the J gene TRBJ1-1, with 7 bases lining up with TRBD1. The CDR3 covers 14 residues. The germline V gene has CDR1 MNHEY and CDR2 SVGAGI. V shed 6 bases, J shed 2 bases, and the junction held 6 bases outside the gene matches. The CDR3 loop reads CASRRGQTNTEAFF. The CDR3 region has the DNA TGTGCCAGCAGACGGGGACAGACCAACACTGAAGCTTTCTTT.

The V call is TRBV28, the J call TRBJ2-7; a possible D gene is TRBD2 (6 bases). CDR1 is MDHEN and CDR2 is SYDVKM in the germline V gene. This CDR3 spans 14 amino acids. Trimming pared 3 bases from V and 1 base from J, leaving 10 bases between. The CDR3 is CASSFFGGSYEQYF. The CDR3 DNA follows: TGTGCCAGCAGTTTCTTCGGGGGATCCTACGAGCAGTACTTC.

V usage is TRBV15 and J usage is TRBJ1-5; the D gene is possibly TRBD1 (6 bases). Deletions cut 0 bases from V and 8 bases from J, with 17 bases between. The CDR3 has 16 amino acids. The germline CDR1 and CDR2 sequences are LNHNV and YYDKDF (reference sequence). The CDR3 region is CATSRDAIEGDKPQHF. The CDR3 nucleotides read TGTGCCACCAGCAGAGACGCGATCGAGGGGGATAAGCCCCAGCATTTT.

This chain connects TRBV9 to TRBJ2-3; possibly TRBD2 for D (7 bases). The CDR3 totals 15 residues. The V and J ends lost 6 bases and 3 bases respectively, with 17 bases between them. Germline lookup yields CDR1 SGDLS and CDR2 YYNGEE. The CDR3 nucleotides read TGTGCCAGCACCCGAGGGGGGGCCGGGACAGATACGCAGTATTTT. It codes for CASTRGGAGTDTQYF.